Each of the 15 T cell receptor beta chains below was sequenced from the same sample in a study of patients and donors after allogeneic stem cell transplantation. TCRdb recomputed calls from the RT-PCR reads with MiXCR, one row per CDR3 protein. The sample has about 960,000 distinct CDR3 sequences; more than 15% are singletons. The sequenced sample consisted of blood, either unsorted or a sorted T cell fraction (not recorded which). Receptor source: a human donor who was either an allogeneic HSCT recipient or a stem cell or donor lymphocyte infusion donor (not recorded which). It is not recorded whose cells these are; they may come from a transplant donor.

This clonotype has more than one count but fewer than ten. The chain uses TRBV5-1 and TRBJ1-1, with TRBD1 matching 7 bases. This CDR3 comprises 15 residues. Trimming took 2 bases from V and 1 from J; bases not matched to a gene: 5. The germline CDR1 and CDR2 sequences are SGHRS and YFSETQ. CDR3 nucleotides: TGCGCCAGCAGCTTTCAGGACAGGAGGAACACTGAAGCTTTCTTT. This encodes CASSFQDRRNTEAFF.

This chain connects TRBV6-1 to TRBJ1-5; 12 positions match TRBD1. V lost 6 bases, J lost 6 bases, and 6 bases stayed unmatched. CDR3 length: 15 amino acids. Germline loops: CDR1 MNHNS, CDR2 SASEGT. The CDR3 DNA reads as TGTGCCAGCAGCCGGGGACAGGGGGCAGCTCAGCCCCAGCATTTT. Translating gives CASSRGQGAAQPQHF.

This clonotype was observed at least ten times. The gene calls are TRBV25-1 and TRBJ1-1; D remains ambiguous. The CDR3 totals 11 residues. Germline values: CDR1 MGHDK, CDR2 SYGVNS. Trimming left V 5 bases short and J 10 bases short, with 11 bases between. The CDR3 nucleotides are TGTGCCAGCAGTTCAACGCAGAGAGCTTTCTTT. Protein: CASSSTQRAFF.

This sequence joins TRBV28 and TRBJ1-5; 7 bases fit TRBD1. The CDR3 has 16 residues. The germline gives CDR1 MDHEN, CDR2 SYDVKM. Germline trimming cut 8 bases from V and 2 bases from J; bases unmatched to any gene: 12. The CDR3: CASADRVSLGNQPQHF. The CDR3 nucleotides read TGTGCCAGCGCCGACAGGGTATCGTTGGGCAATCAGCCCCAGCATTTT. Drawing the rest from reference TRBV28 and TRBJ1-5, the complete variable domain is DVKVTQSSRYLVKRTGEKVFLECVQDMDHENMFWYRQDPGLGLRLIYFSYDVKMKEKGDIPEGYSVSREKKERFSLILESASTNQTSMYLCASADRVSLGNQPQHFGDGTRLSIL.

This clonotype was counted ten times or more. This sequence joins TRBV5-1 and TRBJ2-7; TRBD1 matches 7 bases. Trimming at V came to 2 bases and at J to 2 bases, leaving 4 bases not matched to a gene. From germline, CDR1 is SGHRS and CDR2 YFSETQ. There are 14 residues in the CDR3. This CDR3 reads CASSFTTGAYEQYF. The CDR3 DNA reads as TGCGCCAGCAGCTTTACCACAGGGGCCTACGAGCAGTACTTC.

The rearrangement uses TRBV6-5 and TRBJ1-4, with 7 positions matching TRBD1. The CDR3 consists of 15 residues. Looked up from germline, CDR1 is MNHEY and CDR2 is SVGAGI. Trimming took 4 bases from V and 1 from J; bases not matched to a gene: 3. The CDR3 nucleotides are TGTGCCAGCAGTTGGACAGGCCTAACTAATGAAAAACTGTTTTTT. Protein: CASSWTGLTNEKLFF.

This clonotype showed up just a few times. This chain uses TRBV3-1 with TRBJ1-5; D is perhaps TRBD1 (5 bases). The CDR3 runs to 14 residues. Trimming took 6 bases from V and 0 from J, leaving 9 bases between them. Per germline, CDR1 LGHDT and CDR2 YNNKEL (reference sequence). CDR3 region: CASSRDHSNQPQHF. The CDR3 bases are TGTGCCAGCAGTCGGGACCATAGCAATCAGCCCCAGCATTTT.

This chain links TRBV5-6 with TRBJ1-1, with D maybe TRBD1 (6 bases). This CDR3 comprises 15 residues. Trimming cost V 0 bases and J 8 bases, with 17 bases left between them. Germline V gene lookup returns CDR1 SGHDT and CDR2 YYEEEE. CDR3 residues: CASSLVKKRGSEAFF. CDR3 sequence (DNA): TGTGCCAGCAGCTTGGTAAAGAAAAGGGGGTCAGAAGCTTTCTTT.

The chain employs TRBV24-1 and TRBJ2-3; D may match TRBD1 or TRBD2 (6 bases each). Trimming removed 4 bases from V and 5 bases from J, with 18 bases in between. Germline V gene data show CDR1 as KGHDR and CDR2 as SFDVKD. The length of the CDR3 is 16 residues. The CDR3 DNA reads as TGTGCCACCAGTGACGCTAGTAAAGAGGGGGGAGATACGCAGTATTTT. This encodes CATSDASKEGGDTQYF.

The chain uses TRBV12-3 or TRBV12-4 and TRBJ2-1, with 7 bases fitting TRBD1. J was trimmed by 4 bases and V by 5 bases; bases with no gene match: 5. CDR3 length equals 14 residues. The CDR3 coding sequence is TGTGCCAGCAGTACACAGGGGACATACAATGAGCAGTTCTTC. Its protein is CASSTQGTYNEQFF.

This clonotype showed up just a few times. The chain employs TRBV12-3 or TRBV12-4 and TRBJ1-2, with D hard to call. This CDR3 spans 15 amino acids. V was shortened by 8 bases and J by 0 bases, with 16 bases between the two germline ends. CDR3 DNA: TGTGCCAGCGAGGCCAGTGGGTCTACTAACTATGGCTACACCTTC. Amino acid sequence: CASEASGSTNYGYTF.

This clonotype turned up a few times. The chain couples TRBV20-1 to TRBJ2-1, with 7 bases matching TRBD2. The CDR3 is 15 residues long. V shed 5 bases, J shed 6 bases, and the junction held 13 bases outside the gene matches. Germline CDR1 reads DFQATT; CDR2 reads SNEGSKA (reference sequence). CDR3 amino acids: CSAPSGLDLRNEQFF. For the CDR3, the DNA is TGCAGTGCTCCCTCAGGACTAGATCTCCGCAATGAGCAGTTCTTC.

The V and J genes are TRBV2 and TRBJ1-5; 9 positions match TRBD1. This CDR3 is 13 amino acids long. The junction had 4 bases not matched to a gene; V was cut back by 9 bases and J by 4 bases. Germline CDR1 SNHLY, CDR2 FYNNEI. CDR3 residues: CASYGTGNQPQHF. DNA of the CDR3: TGTGCCAGTTACGGGACAGGGAATCAGCCCCAGCATTTT. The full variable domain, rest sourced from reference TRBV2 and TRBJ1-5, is EPEVTQTPSHQVTQMGQEVILRCVPISNHLYFYWYRQILGQKVEFLVSFYNNEISEKSEIFDDQFSVERPDGSNFTLKIRSTKLEDSAMYFCASYGTGNQPQHFGDGTRLSIL.

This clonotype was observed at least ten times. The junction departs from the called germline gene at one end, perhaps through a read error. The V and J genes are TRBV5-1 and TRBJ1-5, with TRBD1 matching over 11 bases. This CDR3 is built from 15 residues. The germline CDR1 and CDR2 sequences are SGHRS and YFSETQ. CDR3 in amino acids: CASSWTGGSNQPQHF. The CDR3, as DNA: TGTGCCAGCAGCTGGACAGGGGGCAGCAATCAGCCCCAGCATTTT. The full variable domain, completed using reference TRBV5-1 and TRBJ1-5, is KAGVTQTPRYLIKTRGQQVTLSCSPISGHRSVSWYQQTPGQGLQFLFEYFSETQRNKGNFPGRFSGRQFSNSRSEMNVSTLELGDSALYLCASSWTGGSNQPQHFGDGTRLSIL.

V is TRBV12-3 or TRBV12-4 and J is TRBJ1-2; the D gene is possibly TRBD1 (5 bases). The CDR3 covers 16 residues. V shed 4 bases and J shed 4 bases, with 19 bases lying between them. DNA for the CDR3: TGTGCCAGCAGTTCACCCTTCAGGGAGTTATCCTATGGCTACACCTTC. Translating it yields CASSSPFRELSYGYTF.